The rows below give T cell receptor beta chains drawn from one sample of a study of human T cells and chemical hapten exposure. Via MiXCR, TCRdb re-called the RACE reads, giving one row per CDR3 protein. The sample has under 100,000 distinct CDR3 sequences, over 9.5% seen once. The material sequenced was whole blood, taken in connection with sensitization to the hapten diphenylcyclopropenone (DPC). These receptor sequences come from a woman aged 45-65 years with alopecia areata. Some clones in this sample may be carry-over from other donors' samples. The CDR3 runs from the conserved cysteine through the conserved F or W. The order of the fields is CDR3 protein, CDR3 DNA, D gene, V gene, clone size, J gene. D genes are given only for firm matches. Only some rows state a clone size, as once, few, many or a class for expanded clones.

CATQLGPGQSYEQYF | TGTGCCACCCAGCTCGGACCGGGACAGAGCTACGAGCAGTACTTC | TRBD1 | TRBV6-5 | many | TRBJ2-7
CASSLAYRWTSGKTGELFF | TGTGCCAGCAGCTTAGCGTATCGCTGGACTAGCGGAAAAACCGGGGAGCTGTTTTTT | TRBD2 | TRBV7-7 | few | TRBJ2-2
CASSFGREYLTDTQYF | TGTGCCAGCAGCTTCGGTCGGGAGTATCTTACAGATACGCAGTATTTT | . | TRBV11-2 | . | TRBJ2-3
CASSLKAGVAIYF | TGTGCCAGCAGCTTAAAGGCAGGAGTCGCCATATATTTT | . | TRBV7-2 | once | TRBJ1-3
CASSSRTGSSYNEQFF | TGTGCCAGCAGCTCTCGGACAGGGAGCTCCTACAATGAGCAGTTCTTC | TRBD1 | TRBV7-6 | . | TRBJ2-1
CSVALDSNQPQHF | TGCAGCGTTGCCTTGGACAGCAATCAGCCCCAGCATTTT | . | TRBV29-1 | many | TRBJ1-5
CASSEVKSWQFF | TGTGCCAGCAGTGAAGTGAAGAGCTGGCAGTTCTTC | . | TRBV2 | many | TRBJ2-1
CASSRGGSYEQYF | TGTGCCAGCAGCCGGGGGGGCTCCTACGAGCAGTACTTC | TRBD2 | TRBV25-1 | . | TRBJ2-7
CASSLRGGTDTQYF | TGTGCCAGCAGTCTGCGGGGAGGTACAGATACGCAGTATTTT | . | TRBV27 | many | TRBJ2-3
CSVERGLAGGLSSYNEQFF | TGCAGCGTTGAAAGGGGGCTAGCGGGAGGGTTAAGCTCCTACAATGAGCAGTTCTTC | TRBD2 | TRBV29-1 | many | TRBJ2-1
CASSPNTGGNTEAFF | TGCGCCAGCAGCCCTAATACAGGGGGAAACACTGAAGCTTTCTTT | TRBD1 | TRBV5-1 | few | TRBJ1-1
CATRLVLEQYF | TGTGCCACCCGACTAGTCCTCGAGCAGTACTTC | . | TRBV10-3 | once | TRBJ2-7
CASSHLRLADNTGELFF | TGTGCCAGCAGCCATCTCCGACTAGCGGATAACACCGGGGAGCTGTTTTTT | TRBD2 | TRBV14 | many | TRBJ2-2
CASRKTGANTEAFF | TGTGCCAGCAGGAAGACAGGGGCGAACACTGAAGCTTTCTTT | TRBD1 | TRBV28 | . | TRBJ1-1
CSATSTTGDDKNIQYF | TGCAGTGCTACGTCCACGACAGGGGATGACAAAAACATTCAGTACTTC | TRBD1 | TRBV20-1 | many | TRBJ2-4
CASSKQRYEQYF | TGTGCCAGCAGTAAACAACGCTACGAGCAGTACTTC | . | TRBV12-3/TRBV12-4 | few | TRBJ2-7
CASSLGTTGDYNEQFF | TGTGCCAGCTCACTCGGGACGACAGGGGACTACAATGAGCAGTTCTTC | TRBD1 | TRBV18 | few | TRBJ2-1
CASSLGLRWDTDTQYF | TGTGCCAGCAGCTTAGGACTGCGGTGGGACACAGATACGCAGTATTTT | . | TRBV7-8 | many | TRBJ2-3
CASSLLAGRSDTQYF | TGTGCCAGCAGCCTGCTAGCGGGAAGGTCAGATACGCAGTATTTT | TRBD2 | TRBV7-2 | . | TRBJ2-3
CASSLSGSLGYNEQFF | TGTGCCAGCAGTCTCTCAGGGAGCTTAGGCTACAATGAGCAGTTCTTC | . | TRBV12-3/TRBV12-4 | many | TRBJ2-1
CASSKRELTDTQYF | TGTGCCAGCTCGAAGCGGGAGTTGACAGATACGCAGTATTTT | TRBD2 | TRBV18 | . | TRBJ2-3
CASSKNRGRRDQPQHF | TGTGCCAGCAGCAAGAACAGGGGAAGAAGGGATCAGCCCCAGCATTTT | . | TRBV21-1 | many | TRBJ1-5
CAISESSYEQYF | TGTGCCATCAGTGAATCTTCCTACGAGCAGTACTTC | . | TRBV10-3 | many | TRBJ2-7
CAISRDSQSQPQHF | TGTGCCATCAGCCGGGACAGTCAAAGTCAGCCCCAGCATTTT | TRBD1 | TRBV10-3 | . | TRBJ1-5
CASSLGYRDRRPMNTEAFF | TGTGCCAGCAGCTTAGGGTACCGCGACAGGCGACCAATGAACACTGAAGCTTTCTTT | . | TRBV11-2 | . | TRBJ1-1
CASSLRGRLLGEDTDTQYF | TGTGCCAGCAGTTTACGGGGCAGGCTTCTGGGTGAGGACACAGATACGCAGTATTTT | . | TRBV12-3/TRBV12-4 | many | TRBJ2-3
CASSFRAVVGEQFF | TGTGCCAGCAGCTTCCGGGCGGTAGTCGGTGAGCAGTTCTTC | . | TRBV5-6 | many | TRBJ2-1
CASSVAPYNEQFF | TGTGCCAGCAGCGTAGCCCCGTACAATGAGCAGTTCTTC | . | TRBV9 | few | TRBJ2-1
CASSPTSGGNEQFF | TGCGCCAGCAGTCCCACTAGCGGGGGGAATGAGCAGTTCTTC | TRBD2 | TRBV10-2 | . | TRBJ2-1
CASSSHGGPGEQYF | TGTGCCAGCAGCTCCCATGGGGGTCCGGGAGAGCAGTACTTC | . | TRBV7-9 | many | TRBJ2-7
CSVTRGPTNTEAFF | TGCAGCGTTACCAGGGGCCCTACGAACACTGAAGCTTTCTTT | . | TRBV29-1 | many | TRBJ1-1
CASSSAYSYNEQFF | TGCGCCAGCAGCTCGGCATACTCCTACAATGAGCAGTTCTTC | . | TRBV5-1 | . | TRBJ2-1
CASSLIQRGYAFF | TGTGCCAGCAGCTTGATCCAACGAGGGTATGCTTTCTTT | . | TRBV7-9 | . | TRBJ1-1
CSAGYNPGGYTF | TGCAGCGCCGGCTACAACCCTGGTGGCTACACCTTC | . | TRBV29-1 | . | TRBJ1-2
CASSPGLAGDEQFF | TGTGCCAGCAGTCCTGGACTAGCGGGAGACGAGCAGTTCTTC | TRBD2 | TRBV3-1 | many | TRBJ2-1
CASSQGPGGETQYF | TGTGCCAGCAGCCAAGGACCGGGGGGGGAGACCCAGTACTTC | TRBD2 | TRBV6-5 | many | TRBJ2-5
CASGRGSLEYEQYF | TGTGCCAGCGGTAGAGGTAGCCTGGAGTACGAGCAGTACTTC | . | TRBV6-5 | many | TRBJ2-7
CASTAGGSNTGELFF | TGCGCCAGCACAGCAGGGGGCTCGAACACCGGGGAGCTGTTTTTT | TRBD1 | TRBV5-1 | . | TRBJ2-2
CASSKALGGPEQYF | TGTGCCAGCAGCAAAGCGCTGGGAGGGCCCGAGCAGTACTTC | . | TRBV21-1 | . | TRBJ2-7
CASSLLGLAETQYF | TGTGCCAGCAGCTTGCTGGGACTAGCGGAGACCCAGTACTTC | TRBD2 | TRBV5-4 | many | TRBJ2-5
CASSTRRDRPYEQYF | TGTGCCAGCAGCACGCGCCGGGACAGACCCTACGAGCAGTACTTC | TRBD1 | TRBV7-8 | . | TRBJ2-7
CASSRAENTGELFF | TGTGCCAGCAGCAGGGCGGAGAACACCGGGGAGCTGTTTTTT | . | TRBV7-9 | many | TRBJ2-2
CASSSSMTGVAGYTF | TGTGCCAGCAGCTCTAGCATGACAGGGGTGGCTGGCTACACCTTC | TRBD1 | TRBV7-6 | . | TRBJ1-2
CASSRGTVVYEQYF | TGTGCCAGCAGCCGCGGGACAGTCGTGTACGAGCAGTACTTC | . | TRBV3-1 | many | TRBJ2-7
CASSYQGALKNEQFF | TGTGCCAGCAGTTATCAGGGAGCGCTTAAAAATGAGCAGTTCTTC | . | TRBV7-2 | . | TRBJ2-1
CASSPRRDSFYGYTF | TGTGCCAGCAGTCCACGCCGGGACAGCTTCTATGGCTACACCTTC | TRBD1 | TRBV12-3/TRBV12-4 | many | TRBJ1-2
CASSPSAVGFNGYTF | TGTGCCAGCAGTCCGTCGGCAGTCGGGTTCAATGGCTACACCTTC | . | TRBV12-3/TRBV12-4 | many | TRBJ1-2
CASGVSLAGENTQYF | TGTGCCAGCGGGGTTTCACTAGCGGGAGAAAATACGCAGTATTTT | TRBD2 | TRBV2 | many | TRBJ2-3
CASSVGTGGEAFF | TGTGCCAGCAGTGTGGGCACAGGGGGTGAAGCTTTCTTT | TRBD1 | TRBV25-1 | many | TRBJ1-1
CASSILGAEAFF | TGTGCCAGCAGTATTCTCGGGGCAGAAGCTTTCTTT | . | TRBV28 | . | TRBJ1-1
CASSATVTSNSPLHF | TGTGCCAGTTCCGCGACGGTGACCTCTAATTCACCCCTCCACTTT | . | TRBV12-3/TRBV12-4 | few | TRBJ1-6
CASSPGTSTSYEQYF | TGTGCCAGCAGCCCCGGGACTAGCACATCCTACGAGCAGTACTTC | TRBD2 | TRBV3-1 | few | TRBJ2-7
CASRELAGGFNEQFF | TGTGCCAGCAGAGAACTAGCGGGAGGATTCAATGAGCAGTTCTTC | TRBD2 | TRBV28 | many | TRBJ2-1
CASSFGGGNTIYF | TGTGCCAGCAGTTTCGGGGGGGGAAACACCATATATTTT | . | TRBV12-3/TRBV12-4 | few | TRBJ1-3
CAISDLAGAYNEQFF | TGTGCCATCAGTGATCTAGCGGGGGCCTACAATGAGCAGTTCTTC | TRBD2 | TRBV10-3 | few | TRBJ2-1
CSARGTSGITGELFF | TGCAGTGCACGGGGGACTAGCGGGATCACCGGGGAGCTGTTTTTT | TRBD2 | TRBV20-1 | . | TRBJ2-2
CASSQVSSAQFF | TGTGCCAGCAGCCAGGTCTCCAGCGCTCAGTTCTTC | . | TRBV11-2 | . | TRBJ2-1